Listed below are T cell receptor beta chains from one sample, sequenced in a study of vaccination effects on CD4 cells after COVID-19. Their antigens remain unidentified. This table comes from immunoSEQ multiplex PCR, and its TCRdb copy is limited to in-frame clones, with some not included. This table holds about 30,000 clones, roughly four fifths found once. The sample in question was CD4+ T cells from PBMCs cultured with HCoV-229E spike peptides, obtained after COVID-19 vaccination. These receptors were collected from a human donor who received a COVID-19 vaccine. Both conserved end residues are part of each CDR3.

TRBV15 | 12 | CATSSRLEGYTF
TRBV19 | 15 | CASSIGLAGTYEQYF
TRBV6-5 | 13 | CASTAGRNTEAFF
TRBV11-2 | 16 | CASSLDWIGTGETQYF
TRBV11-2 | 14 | CASSPGISGNTIYF
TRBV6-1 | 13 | CASSDNLNTEAFF
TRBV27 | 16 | CASSLRLRGGNEKLFF
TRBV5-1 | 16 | CASSLLPGLGRVEQFF
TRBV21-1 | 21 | CASSKGPTLSHPFALYNEQFF
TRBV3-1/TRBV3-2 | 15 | CASSLRLETPYEQYF
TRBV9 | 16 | CASSVGGTDYYNEQFF
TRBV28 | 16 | CASSPGQGAGGNTIYF
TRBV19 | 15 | CASSIGQFTNYGYTF
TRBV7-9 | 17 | CASSPYTLKPGMETQYF
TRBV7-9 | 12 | CASSSQGQPQHF
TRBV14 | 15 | CASSPPGLANYGYTF
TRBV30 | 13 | CAWTGAVSTEAFF
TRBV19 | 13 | CASSIRGPGELFF
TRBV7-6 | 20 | CASSLDRILARDSGANVLTF
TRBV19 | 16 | CASSPLSTVYNSPLHF
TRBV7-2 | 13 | CASSLDSSYEQYF
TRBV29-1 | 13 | CSVDRGLGNEQFF
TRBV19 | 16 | CASSDSGRAGTDTQYF
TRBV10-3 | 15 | CAIRALAGSNNEQFF
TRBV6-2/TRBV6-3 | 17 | CASSYSGTSGRPSEQYF
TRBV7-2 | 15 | CASSLASGSGETQYF
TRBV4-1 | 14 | CASSQDPASYEQYF
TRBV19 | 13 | CASMDWIQETQYF
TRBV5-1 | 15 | CASSRAASGANVLTF
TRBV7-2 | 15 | CASSPETGVVSEQYF
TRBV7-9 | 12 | CASSWVGQPQHF
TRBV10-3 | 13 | CAITVDRQYGYTF
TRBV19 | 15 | CASRGGVTSTGELFF
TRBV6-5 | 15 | CASSYSSGSINEQFF
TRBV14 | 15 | CASSRRTGGNYGYTF
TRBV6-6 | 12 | CASTQYNQPQHF
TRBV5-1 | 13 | CASSLEGPGELFF